These 24 T cell receptor beta chains were sequenced from one sample in a study of T cell responses to AZD1222 COVID-19 vaccine. Produced via immunoSEQ multiplex PCR; TCRdb's table is partial and in-frame only. The sample comprises roughly 110,000 clones, about 90% of which are singletons, and roughly 8% rests with the top ten. Material: peripheral blood, obtained 28 days after the second AZD1222 dose. The receptors derive from an adult who received the AZD1222 COVID-19 vaccine.

The chain recombines TRBV14 with TRBJ2-1; 7 nucleotides line up with TRBD1. The germline gives CDR1 SGHDN, CDR2 FVKESK. This CDR3 is built from 15 residues. J gave up 4 bases and V 0 bases, and 3 bases lay outside the gene matches. CDR3 nucleotides: TGTGCCAGCAGCCAAGAAGGGGACAGTTACAATGAGCAGTTCTTC. Protein product: CASSQEGDSYNEQFF.

CDR3 bases: TGCGCCAGCAGCTTGGAGACTTTGGTAGGGTCTGGAAACACCATATATTTT. It codes for CASSLETLVGSGNTIYF. V and J are TRBV5-1 and TRBJ1-3; D gene uncertain. V was clipped by 0 bases and J by 1 base, with 14 bases between them. In germline, CDR1 is SGHRS, CDR2 YFSETQ. This CDR3 comprises 17 residues. The complete variable domain, with remaining parts taken from reference TRBV5-1 and TRBJ1-3, reads KAGVTQTPRYLIKTRGQQVTLSCSPISGHRSVSWYQQTPGQGLQFLFEYFSETQRNKGNFPGRFSGRQFSNSRSEMNVSTLELGDSALYLCASSLETLVGSGNTIYFGEGSWLTVV.

This chain joins TRBV7-2 and TRBJ2-7; 13 bases are shared with TRBD2. Trimming took 4 bases from V and 3 from J; bases not matched to a gene: 3. The length of the CDR3 is 15 residues. Germline V gene lookup returns CDR1 SGHTA and CDR2 FQGNSA. The CDR3 DNA follows: TGTGCCAGCAGCTACACTAGCGGGGGGGTCTACGAGCAGTACTTC. It encodes CASSYTSGGVYEQYF.

The rearrangement uses TRBV20-1 and TRBJ2-2, with D possibly called TRBD1 or TRBD2 (5 bases each). Germline loops: CDR1 DFQATT, CDR2 SNEGSKA (reference sequence). Trimming removed 3 bases at V and 6 bases at J, with 11 bases between. This CDR3 has 13 residues. This CDR3 reads CSASEGISGELFF. CDR3 coding DNA: TGCAGTGCTAGTGAGGGGATTTCCGGGGAGCTGTTTTTT.

This clone was counted only a few times. The chain carries TRBV14 and TRBJ1-5; D is uncertain. Trimming cost V 0 bases and J 6 bases, with 6 bases left between them. This CDR3 region has 13 residues. Germline CDR1 reads SGHDN; CDR2 reads FVKESK. This chain's CDR3 is CASSQDHRQPQHF. DNA of the CDR3: TGTGCCAGCAGCCAAGATCACCGTCAGCCCCAGCATTTT. The variable domain in full, with the rest retrieved from reference TRBV14 and TRBJ1-5, is EAGVTQFPSHSVIEKGQTVTLRCDPISGHDNLYWYRRVMGKEIKFLLHFVKESKQDESGMPNNRFLAERTGGTYSTLKVQPAELEDSGVYFCASSQDHRQPQHFGDGTRLSIL.

The rearrangement uses TRBV19 and TRBJ1-3; D is perhaps TRBD1 (6 bases). CDR3 length: 14 residues. The V gene's germline CDR1 is LNHDA and CDR2 SQIVND (reference sequence). Between the trimmed V and J ends, which lost 3 bases and 4 bases, there was a span of 10 bases. The CDR3 here is CASSIQDRGNTIYF. The CDR3 nucleotides read TGTGCCAGTAGTATCCAAGACAGGGGAAACACCATATATTTT.

This clone has only one observation. The rearrangement joins TRBV18 to TRBJ1-3; D gene unclear. CDR1 and CDR2 (germline): KGHSH, LQKENI. The CDR3 loop spans 16 amino acids. V was pared by 0 bases and J by 0 bases, with 9 bases between. The CDR3 sequence: CASSPPARSSGNTIYF. CDR3 sequence (DNA): TGTGCCAGCTCACCACCGGCCAGGAGCTCTGGAAACACCATATATTTT. Combining the CDR3 with reference TRBV18 and TRBJ1-3 gives the whole variable domain NAGVMQNPRHLVRRRGQEARLRCSPMKGHSHVYWYRQLPEEGLKFMVYLQKENIIDESGMPKERFSAEFPKEGPSILRIQQVVRGDSAAYFCASSPPARSSGNTIYFGEGSWLTVV.

The chain employs TRBV19 and TRBJ1-6; D not certain. CDR3 size: 13 residues. Germline lookup yields CDR1 LNHDA and CDR2 SQIVND (reference sequence). Between the trimmed V and J ends, which lost 7 bases and 7 bases, there was a span of 11 bases. As DNA, the CDR3 is TGTGCCAGTAAGGGAAGGGCGAATTCACCCCTCCACTTT. Its protein product is CASKGRANSPLHF. Drawing the rest from reference TRBV19 and TRBJ1-6, the complete variable domain is DGGITQSPKYLFRKEGQNVTLSCEQNLNHDAMYWYRQDPGQGLRLIYYSQIVNDFQKGDIAEGYSVSREKKESFPLTVTSAQKNPTAFYLCASKGRANSPLHFGNGTRLTVT.

This chain links TRBV7-2 with TRBJ2-2; D is perhaps TRBD1 or TRBD2 (6 bases each). CDR1 is SGHTA and CDR2 is FQGNSA in the germline V gene. Trimming took 4 bases from V and 0 from J, leaving 12 bases between them. The CDR3 contains 16 residues. CDR3 sequence (DNA): TGTGCCAGCAGCTGGGGGGCAGGGCCGAACACCGGGGAGCTGTTTTTT. Translated, it gives CASSWGAGPNTGELFF.

In this sample, this clone turned up a few times. V is TRBV6-4 and J is TRBJ2-2; D is undetermined. Germline V CDR1 and CDR2: MRHNA, SNTAGT. The length of the CDR3 is 13 residues. The V gene lost 3 bases and the J gene lost 1 base, with 3 bases spanning the gap. The CDR3 DNA reads TGTGCCAGCAGTGAGGGGAACACCGGGGAGCTGTTTTTT. Its protein is CASSEGNTGELFF.

This chain uses TRBV3-1 (or the pseudogene TRBV3-2) with TRBJ1-3, with unresolved D. The CDR3 sequence is 15 residues long. Deletions cut 4 bases from V and 3 bases from J, with 13 bases between. Germline lookup yields CDR1 LGHDT and CDR2 YNNKEL (reference sequence). The CDR3 loop is CASSPHSSFGNTIYF. In nucleotides, the CDR3 is TGTGCCAGCAGCCCGCACAGTTCCTTTGGAAACACCATATATTTT.

V usage is TRBV19 and J usage is TRBJ2-1; 8 nucleotides align to TRBD2. Per germline, CDR1 LNHDA and CDR2 SQIVND (reference sequence). Trimming removed 6 bases from V and 12 bases from J; junction bases left unmatched: 13. The CDR3 extends over 14 amino acids. The CDR3 nucleotides are TGTGCCAGTAGCGTCGGGGGGGCCTCGCCTGGGCAGTTCTTC. This encodes CASSVGGASPGQFF.

This clone was detected only once. The chain links TRBV12-3 or TRBV12-4 to TRBJ2-3, with D tentatively TRBD2 (5 bases). The V gene lost 7 bases and the J gene lost 6 bases, with 5 bases spanning the gap. This CDR3 has 10 amino acids. CDR3 region: CASKRDTQYF. In nucleotides, the CDR3 is TGTGCCAGCAAGCGGGATACGCAGTATTTT.

This clone was picked up one time. The V call is TRBV3-1 (or the pseudogene TRBV3-2), the J call TRBJ1-3; D call uncertain. Per the germline V gene, CDR1 is LGHDT and CDR2 is YNNKEL (reference sequence). V lost 1 base to trimming and J lost 4 bases, with 17 bases between them. The CDR3 has 17 residues. The CDR3 protein is CASSQVPPVAGGNTIYF. Written as DNA, the CDR3 is TGTGCCAGCAGCCAAGTTCCCCCGGTGGCCGGCGGAAACACCATATATTTT.

The chain carries TRBV19 and TRBJ1-2; the match to TRBD1 covers 7 bases. V was clipped by 8 bases and J by 0 bases; unmatched bases: 9. CDR1 is LNHDA, CDR2 SQIVND, per germline (reference sequence). This CDR3 has 15 residues. The CDR3 protein is CASQTTGSTNYGYTF. CDR3 nucleotide sequence: TGTGCCAGTCAGACGACAGGGAGTACTAACTATGGCTACACCTTC. The full variable domain, with the rest looked up from reference TRBV19 and TRBJ1-2, is DGGITQSPKYLFRKEGQNVTLSCEQNLNHDAMYWYRQDPGQGLRLIYYSQIVNDFQKGDIAEGYSVSREKKESFPLTVTSAQKNPTAFYLCASQTTGSTNYGYTFGSGTRLTVV.

The rearrangement links TRBV6-5 to TRBJ1-1; D possibly corresponds to TRBD1 (5 bases). Germline CDR1 reads MNHEY; CDR2 reads SVGAGI. This CDR3 has 12 amino acids. The V and J ends lost 3 bases and 4 bases respectively, with 6 bases between them. CDR3 sequence reads: CASSYTGTEAFF. Here the CDR3 DNA reads TGTGCCAGCAGTTATACAGGCACTGAAGCTTTCTTT.

As DNA, the CDR3 is TGTGCCAGCAGTGGGGACGGGGCAAACACCGGGGAGCTGTTTTTT. This codes for CASSGDGANTGELFF. The V gene is TRBV2, the J gene TRBJ2-2; D might be TRBD1 or TRBD2, each matching 5 bases. The CDR3 runs 15 residues. In germline, CDR1 is SNHLY, CDR2 FYNNEI. Between the trimmed V and J ends, which lost 4 bases and 2 bases, there was a span of 11 bases.

V usage is TRBV7-9 and J usage is TRBJ1-1; D is possibly TRBD1 (6 bases). Germline assignment: CDR1 SEHNR and CDR2 FQNEAQ (reference sequence). Between the trimmed V and J ends, which lost 8 bases and 7 bases, there was a span of 17 bases. The CDR3 loop spans 13 amino acids. As DNA, the CDR3 is TGTGCCAGCTCGCAACAGGGTTTGGTTGAAGCTTTCTTT. Its translation: CASSQQGLVEAFF.

The V and J genes are TRBV14 and TRBJ1-2, with D possibly matching TRBD1 (5 bases). There are 13 residues in the CDR3. Trimming shortened V by 4 bases and J by 5 bases, and 11 bases separated the two germline ends. The germline CDR1 and CDR2 sequences are SGHDN and FVKESK. CDR3 in amino acids: CASSPGTDYGYTF. The CDR3 region has the DNA TGTGCCAGCAGCCCCGGGACGGATTATGGCTACACCTTC.

This sequence joins TRBV29-1 and TRBJ1-6, with D unclear. V shed 5 bases and J shed 7 bases, with 12 bases lying between them. The CDR3 has 13 residues. Germline CDR1 is SQVTM and CDR2 is ANQGSEA. Here the CDR3 reads CSVTQDSNSPLHF. The CDR3, as DNA: TGCAGCGTTACTCAGGATAGCAATTCACCCCTCCACTTT. Using reference TRBV29-1 and TRBJ1-6 for the parts outside the CDR3, the full variable domain is SAVISQKPSRDICQRGTSLTIQCQVDSQVTMMFWYRQQPGQSLTLIATANQGSEATYESGFVIDKFPISRPNLTFSTLTVSNMSPEDSSIYLCSVTQDSNSPLHFGNGTRLTVT.

V gene TRBV10-1 combines with J gene TRBJ2-7; D is unresolved. Germline CDR1 is WNHNN and CDR2 is SYGVQD (reference sequence). This CDR3 comprises 14 residues. The V gene lost 2 bases and the J gene lost 3 bases, with 11 bases spanning the gap. The CDR3 sequence is CASSENRRFYEQYF. CDR3 DNA: TGCGCCAGCAGTGAGAACCGACGATTCTACGAGCAGTACTTC.

The rearrangement joins TRBV15 to TRBJ2-4; 10 nucleotides line up with TRBD2. Germline lookup yields CDR1 LNHNV and CDR2 YYDKDF (reference sequence). CDR3 size: 16 residues. V trimming: 2 bases; J trimming: 6 bases; junction bases outside the gene matches: 7. The CDR3 bases are TGTGCCACCAGCAGAACCGGGACTAGCGAGGGAAACATTCAGTACTTC. Its translation is CATSRTGTSEGNIQYF.

This chain uses TRBV11-2 with TRBJ2-1, with a tentative D call TRBD2 (5 bases). Germline CDR1 SGHAT, CDR2 FQNNGV. CDR3 size: 13 residues. Deletions cut 3 bases from V and 7 bases from J, with 10 bases between. The DNA of the CDR3 is TGTGCCAGCAGCTTTACCCGGGGAAATGAGCAGTTCTTC. Translated: CASSFTRGNEQFF.

This sequence joins TRBV15 and TRBJ2-5; D uncertain. The CDR3 covers 12 residues. Trimming pared 1 base from V and 5 bases from J, leaving 5 bases between. Looked up from germline, CDR1 is LNHNV and CDR2 is YYDKDF (reference sequence). CDR3 bases: TGTGCCACCAGCAGAGGGCGGGAGACCCAGTACTTC. Translation: CATSRGRETQYF.